These 28 T cell receptor beta chains were all obtained from the same sample, sequenced in a study of cytomegalovirus exposure and HLA in healthy donors. Profiling relied on immunoSEQ multiplex PCR, and the TCRdb table lists in-frame clones only, not all of them. The sample holds roughly 64,000 clones; roughly 95% are singletons and the top ten take roughly 6%. The specimen sequenced was PBMCs. The receptors shown here come from a woman aged 18-29 years in good health and CMV-seropositive.

The chain employs TRBV30 and TRBJ2-2; D possibly corresponds to TRBD2 (5 bases). The CDR3 runs 15 residues. V lost 8 bases to trimming and J lost 3 bases, with 19 bases between them. Per germline, CDR1 GTSNPN and CDR2 SVGIG (reference sequence). CDR3 nucleotide sequence: TGTGCCCGGTCCGCTAGCCCCGATGACACCGGGGAGCTGTTTTTT. It specifies CARSASPDDTGELFF. The entire variable domain, with the rest obtained from reference TRBV30 and TRBJ2-2, is as follows: SQTIHQWPATLVQPVGSPLSLECTVEGTSNPNLYWYRQAAGRGLQLLFYSVGIGQISSEVPQNLSASRPQDRQFILSSKKLLLSDSGFYLCARSASPDDTGELFFGEGSRLTVL.

This chain uses TRBV9 with TRBJ1-2; tentatively, D is TRBD1 (5 bases). V was trimmed by 0 bases and J by 8 bases, leaving 20 bases between them. CDR1 SGDLS and CDR2 YYNGEE come from the germline V gene. CDR3 length equals 16 residues. The CDR3 sequence is CASSVEPPDRGGGYTF. As DNA, the CDR3 is TGTGCCAGCAGCGTAGAGCCACCAGACAGAGGTGGCGGCTACACCTTC.

The CDR3 is CASSFEDSRGGYTF. CDR3 nucleotides: TGTGCCAGCAGTTTCGAGGACAGCCGTGGTGGCTACACCTTC. The rearrangement uses TRBV28 and TRBJ1-2; weak D call: TRBD1 (6 bases). Germline loops: CDR1 MDHEN, CDR2 SYDVKM. V was cut by 3 bases and J by 7 bases, with 15 bases left in between. CDR3 length: 14 amino acids.

The chain joins TRBV9 to TRBJ2-1; the match to TRBD2 covers 8 bases. The germline gives CDR1 SGDLS, CDR2 YYNGEE. This CDR3 spans 14 amino acids. V lost 6 bases, J lost 8 bases, and 10 bases stayed unmatched. In nucleotides, the CDR3 is TGTGCCAGCAAGACCGGGACGGGGGGGCATGAGCAGTTCTTC. Amino acid sequence: CASKTGTGGHEQFF. The complete variable domain, with remaining parts taken from reference TRBV9 and TRBJ2-1, reads DSGVTQTPKHLITATGQRVTLRCSPRSGDLSVYWYQQSLDQGLQFLIQYYNGEERAKGNILERFSAQQFPDLHSELNLSSLELGDSALYFCASKTGTGGHEQFFGPGTRLTVL.

V gene TRBV30 combines with J gene TRBJ1-5; TRBD1 is a possible D gene (5 bases). The ends were cut back, 0 bases at V and 7 bases at J, with 16 bases in the middle. Germline CDR1 and CDR2: GTSNPN and SVGIG (reference sequence). This CDR3 comprises 15 residues. This CDR3 reads CAWSVRGQWGQPQHF. DNA of the CDR3: TGTGCCTGGAGTGTACGTGGGCAGTGGGGCCAGCCCCAGCATTTT.

The gene calls are TRBV4-1 and TRBJ2-1, with D possibly TRBD2 on 5 matching bases. The V end lost 4 bases, the J end lost 0 bases, and 10 bases lay between the germline ends. The CDR3 sequence is 15 residues long. The germline V gene has CDR1 MGHRA and CDR2 YSYEKL. The CDR3 DNA follows: TGCGCCAGCAGCCCCCCCCGGGGCTCCTACAATGAGCAGTTCTTC. Protein: CASSPPRGSYNEQFF.

This chain uses TRBV6-1 with TRBJ2-2, with TRBD1 matching over 10 bases. Germline V gene lookup returns CDR1 MNHNS and CDR2 SASEGT. V gave up 4 bases and J gave up 5 bases; unmatched junction bases: 10. The CDR3 loop spans 17 amino acids. The CDR3 nucleotides read TGTGCCAGCAGTGCTATCAGACAGGGGGCGGGGACCGGGGAGCTGTTTTTT. Translated: CASSAIRQGAGTGELFF.

The V and J genes are TRBV30 and TRBJ2-3; D is possibly TRBD2 (7 bases). The ends were cut back, 4 bases at V and 6 bases at J, with 14 bases in the middle. This CDR3 has 13 residues. Looked up from germline, CDR1 is GTSNPN and CDR2 is SVGIG (reference sequence). The CDR3 region is CAWTPGGRDTQYF. The CDR3 DNA reads TGTGCCTGGACCCCCGGGGGGCGGGATACGCAGTATTTT.

Only a few counts were recorded for this clone. This rearrangement joins TRBV2 to TRBJ2-1; possibly TRBD2 for D (6 bases). Germline assignment: CDR1 SNHLY and CDR2 FYNNEI. V shed 2 bases and J shed 7 bases, with 9 bases lying between them. The CDR3 consists of 13 residues. This CDR3 reads CASSEMTSNEQFF. CDR3 coding DNA: TGTGCCAGCAGTGAAATGACTAGTAATGAGCAGTTCTTC. Combining the CDR3 with reference TRBV2 and TRBJ2-1 gives the whole variable domain EPEVTQTPSHQVTQMGQEVILRCVPISNHLYFYWYRQILGQKVEFLVSFYNNEISEKSEIFDDQFSVERPDGSNFTLKIRSTKLEDSAMYFCASSEMTSNEQFFGPGTRLTVL.

The chain employs TRBV27 and TRBJ2-7; D might be TRBD1 (5 bases). The ends were cut back, 6 bases at V and 2 bases at J, with 14 bases in the middle. CDR1 is MNHEY, CDR2 SMNVEV, per germline (reference sequence). This CDR3 has 14 residues. CDR3 loop: CASSPTPQAYEQYF. The CDR3 nucleotides are TGTGCCAGCAGCCCCACACCACAGGCCTACGAGCAGTACTTC.

The DNA for the CDR3 is TGTGCCAGCAGTTTTAGCCGGAGCCAAGAGACCCAGTACTTC. Its translation: CASSFSRSQETQYF. The V gene is TRBV28, the J gene TRBJ2-5; D unclear. The CDR3 is 14 amino acids. Trimming took off 3 bases at V and 1 base at J, with 9 bases between the two ends. Germline lookup yields CDR1 MDHEN and CDR2 SYDVKM.

The V call is TRBV4-1, the J call TRBJ2-3, with D possibly being TRBD1 (6 bases). Germline V lookup: CDR1 MGHRA, CDR2 YSYEKL. The germline V and J ends were trimmed by 3 bases and 6 bases, with 16 bases remaining between them. This CDR3 has 15 residues. In DNA form, the CDR3 reads TGCGCCAGCAGCCAGACAGGCCTGGCTGGGGATACGCAGTATTTT. This gives the protein CASSQTGLAGDTQYF.

The chain is built from TRBV6-6 and TRBJ1-1; 11 positions match TRBD1. After removal of 5 bases from V and 10 bases from J, the junction contained 12 bases not matched to a gene. This CDR3 has 15 residues. Germline CDR1 and CDR2: MNHNY and SVGAGI (reference sequence). This chain's CDR3 is CASSTGSGQGVAAFF. CDR3 in DNA: TGTGCCAGCAGTACCGGATCGGGACAGGGGGTAGCAGCTTTCTTT.

This chain connects TRBV5-1 to TRBJ2-3; TRBD2 matches 7 bases. V was pared by 6 bases and J by 1 base, with 8 bases of the junction left unmatched. The CDR3 sequence is 15 residues long. CDR1 is SGHRS, CDR2 YFSETQ, per germline. DNA of the CDR3: TGCGCCAGCACTCCCTCGGGGGGACGCACAGATACGCAGTATTTT. Translation gives CASTPSGGRTDTQYF.

CDR3 DNA: TGTGCCAGCTCCCTTAGGACAGACTACAATGAGCAGTTCTTC. It specifies CASSLRTDYNEQFF. The chain uses TRBV18 and TRBJ2-1, with D maybe TRBD1 (6 bases). Trimming stripped 6 bases from V and 3 bases from J, with 12 bases between. There are 14 residues in the CDR3. Germline CDR1 and CDR2: KGHSH and LQKENI.

V gene TRBV27 combines with J gene TRBJ2-5, with D possibly matching TRBD1 (6 bases). Per germline, CDR1 MNHEY and CDR2 SMNVEV (reference sequence). This CDR3 region has 16 residues. The ends were cut back, 6 bases at V and 1 base at J, with 18 bases in the middle. CDR3 DNA: TGTGCCAGCAGCCCTTTAAGGGGGTCCCTCCAAGAGACCCAGTACTTC. It encodes CASSPLRGSLQETQYF.

V gene TRBV9 combines with J gene TRBJ1-1; possible D gene TRBD1, 5 bases. V was trimmed by 0 bases and J by 5 bases, leaving 11 bases between them. Germline CDR1 reads SGDLS; CDR2 reads YYNGEE. The CDR3 is 14 amino acids. CDR3 amino acids: CASSVEPQGTEAFF. The DNA of the CDR3 is TGTGCCAGCAGCGTAGAACCCCAGGGAACTGAAGCTTTCTTT.

In this sample, this clone turned up once. The chain is built from TRBV11-1 and TRBJ2-7; maybe TRBD2 (6 bases). V was pared by 4 bases and J by 6 bases, with 10 bases between. From germline, CDR1 is SGHAT and CDR2 FQDESV (reference sequence). The CDR3 spans 12 residues. The CDR3 DNA reads TGTGCCAGCAGCTCTCCTAGCGTCGAGCAGTACTTC. Translated, it gives CASSSPSVEQYF.

This sequence joins TRBV29-1 and TRBJ2-3, with 13 positions matching TRBD2. V was clipped by 6 bases and J by 5 bases; unmatched bases: 2. The CDR3 is made up of 13 amino acids. From germline, CDR1 is SQVTM and CDR2 ANQGSEA. The CDR3 nucleotides are TGCAGCGTACGGACTAGCGGGGGAGATACGCAGTATTTT. Protein: CSVRTSGGDTQYF.

The chain is built from TRBV7-8 and TRBJ2-7, with a possible D match to TRBD2 (6 bases). Germline lookup yields CDR1 SGHVS and CDR2 FQNEAQ. The V gene lost 0 bases and the J gene lost 3 bases, with 12 bases spanning the gap. The CDR3 extends over 15 amino acids. Here the CDR3 reads CASSLALGGSYEQYF. In DNA form, the CDR3 reads TGTGCCAGCAGCTTAGCGCTCGGGGGTAGCTACGAGCAGTACTTC.

This clone was counted only a few times. This same CDR3 is encoded by further DNA sequences in the sample. The chain is built from TRBV2 and TRBJ2-3; 14 bases agree with TRBD2. This CDR3 spans 16 amino acids. J lost 1 base, V lost 6 bases, and 3 bases had no gene match. CDR1 and CDR2 (germline): SNHLY, FYNNEI. CDR3 coding DNA: TGTGCCAGCAGGACTAGCGGGGGGGCTGGCACAGATACGCAGTATTTT. Translation: CASRTSGGAGTDTQYF.

The genes are TRBV13 and TRBJ2-7; 9 bases align to TRBD2. This CDR3 region has 16 residues. Germline loops: CDR1 PRHDT, CDR2 FYEKMQ (reference sequence). V shed 3 bases and J 4 bases; nucleotides not matched to a gene: 10. The CDR3 region is CASSFWVRGGRYEQYF. CDR3 DNA sequence: TGTGCCAGCAGCTTTTGGGTGCGGGGGGGCCGGTACGAGCAGTACTTC.

The chain couples TRBV9 to TRBJ2-1; TRBD2 aligns across 10 bases. Germline loops: CDR1 SGDLS, CDR2 YYNGEE. The CDR3 runs 16 residues. Trimming removed 1 base from V and 0 bases from J; junction bases left unmatched: 1. The CDR3 is CASSVSGGVSYNEQFF. Written as DNA, the CDR3 is TGTGCCAGCAGCGTAAGCGGGGGGGTCTCCTACAATGAGCAGTTCTTC.

This chain uses TRBV9 with TRBJ2-5; possible D gene TRBD2, 5 bases. This CDR3 has 13 residues. Trimming cost V 0 bases and J 4 bases, with 7 bases left between them. Germline CDR1 SGDLS, CDR2 YYNGEE. For the CDR3, the DNA is TGTGCCAGCAGCGTAGGACTAAGAGAGACCCAGTACTTC. Translated: CASSVGLRETQYF.

The rearrangement uses TRBV5-1 and TRBJ1-1, with 7 bases aligning to TRBD1. CDR1 is SGHRS, CDR2 YFSETQ, per germline. The CDR3 is 12 amino acids. The V segment lost 4 bases and the J segment 7 bases; nucleotides outside the gene matches: 4. Here the CDR3 reads CASSVTGVEAFF. As DNA, the CDR3 is TGCGCCAGCAGCGTAACAGGGGTTGAAGCTTTCTTT. Using reference TRBV5-1 and TRBJ1-1 for the parts outside the CDR3, the full variable domain is KAGVTQTPRYLIKTRGQQVTLSCSPISGHRSVSWYQQTPGQGLQFLFEYFSETQRNKGNFPGRFSGRQFSNSRSEMNVSTLELGDSALYLCASSVTGVEAFFGQGTRLTVV.

The chain's CDR3 is CATSTGQGSSYEQYF. The CDR3, as DNA: TGTGCCACCAGCACGGGACAGGGGTCCTCCTACGAGCAGTACTTC. The chain employs TRBV15 and TRBJ2-7; 10 bases are shared with TRBD1. With V trimmed by 4 bases and J by 0 bases, 3 bases remained unmatched. The length of the CDR3 is 15 residues. From germline, CDR1 is LNHNV and CDR2 YYDKDF (reference sequence).

The rearrangement joins TRBV30 to TRBJ2-7, with 10 bases aligning to TRBD1. The CDR3 covers 14 residues. With 1 base clipped from V and 1 base from J, the junction kept 1 base outside the gene matches. CDR1 is GTSNPN, CDR2 SVGIG, per germline (reference sequence). CDR3 residues: CAWSEDRGSYEQYF. CDR3 sequence (DNA): TGTGCCTGGAGTGAGGACAGGGGGTCCTACGAGCAGTACTTC.

The chain recombines TRBV6-6 with TRBJ1-4, with D perhaps matching TRBD1 (5 bases). The CDR3 is 16 residues long. From germline, CDR1 is MNHNY and CDR2 SVGAGI (reference sequence). V dropped 0 bases and J dropped 6 bases, with 14 bases sitting between them. The CDR3 DNA is TGTGCCAGCAGTTACTCGGGGCGGGGAGTAGATGAAAAACTGTTTTTT. Translated, it gives CASSYSGRGVDEKLFF.